What follows describes a single TCR beta chain. Its antigen is unidentified. The sample belongs to a study of CD8 T cells in ankylosing spondylitis. Study conclusions and caveats: Before this, some motif variants had been reported in reactive arthritis synovial fluid and blood. It was reported that disease-linked clones were significantly enriched in matched ankylosing spondylitis synovial fluid.

The germline gives CDR1 SGHTA, CDR2 FQGNSA. V shed 3 bases and J 3 bases; nucleotides not matched to a gene: 3. This CDR3 contains 14 residues. MiXCR, applied by TCRdb to the 5' RACE reads, yields one record per CDR3 protein. The sample contains over 110,000 distinct CDR3 sequences, 8% to 9% of which appear only once. The material sequenced was synovial fluid, either unsorted or a sorted T cell fraction (not recorded which). The receptor was isolated from a male donor with ankylosing spondylitis. The chain has TRBV7-2 and TRBJ2-7; 9 bases line up with TRBD1. Here the CDR3 DNA reads TGTGCCAGCAGCTTGGACAGGGGCCACTACGAGCAGTACTTC. Encoded protein: CASSLDRGHYEQYF.